This T cell receptor beta chain was found in a study of blood T cell repertoires in COVID-19. Background on the study: From the United States, Italy and Spain came samples of acute and convalescent COVID-19.

In the original processing: Amplified reference gene primers provided the basis for estimating nucleated cell counts. Data came from immunoSEQ multiplex PCR; TCRdb stores just in-frame clones and leaves some out. V, J and clone size are those of that table, while D and trimming were read from the DNA. The sample has more than 100,000 clones, around 85% seen once. This clone was seen only a few times. Looked up from germline, CDR1 is MGHRA and CDR2 is YSYEKL. This CDR3 is built from 16 residues. With 2 bases clipped from V and 8 bases from J, the junction kept 7 bases outside the gene matches. The sequence was obtained from a woman older than 75 with acute or convalescent COVID-19. V gene TRBV4-1 combines with J gene TRBJ2-1; 12 bases match TRBD2. The specimen was peripheral blood. The CDR3 spells CASSQNLAGGPDEQFF. The CDR3 nucleotides read TGCGCCAGCAGCCAAAACCTAGCGGGGGGGCCCGATGAGCAGTTCTTC.